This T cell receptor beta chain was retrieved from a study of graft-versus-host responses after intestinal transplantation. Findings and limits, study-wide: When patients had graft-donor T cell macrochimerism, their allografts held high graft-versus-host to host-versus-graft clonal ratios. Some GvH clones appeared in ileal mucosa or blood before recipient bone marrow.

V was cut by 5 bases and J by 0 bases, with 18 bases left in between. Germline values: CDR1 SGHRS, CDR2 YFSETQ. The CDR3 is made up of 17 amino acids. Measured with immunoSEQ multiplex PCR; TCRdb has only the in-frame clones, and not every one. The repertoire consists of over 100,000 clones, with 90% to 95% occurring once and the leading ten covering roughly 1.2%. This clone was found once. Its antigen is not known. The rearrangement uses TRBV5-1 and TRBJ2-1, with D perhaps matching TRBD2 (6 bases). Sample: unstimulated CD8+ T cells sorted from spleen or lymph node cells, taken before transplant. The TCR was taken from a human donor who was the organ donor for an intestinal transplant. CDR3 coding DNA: TGCGCCAGCAGATATAAGGCTAGCGAGAGCTCCTACAATGAGCAGTTCTTC. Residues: CASRYKASESSYNEQFF.